Below, 6 T cell receptor beta chains from the same sample are listed, as sequenced in a study of T cell responses to AZD1222 COVID-19 vaccine. The repertoire was sequenced with immunoSEQ multiplex PCR; TCRdb's copy has only in-frame clones and lacks some. This table has roughly 150,000 clones, 85% to 95% appearing once. The material was peripheral blood, obtained 28 days after the second AZD1222 dose. The receptors were sampled from an adult who received the AZD1222 COVID-19 vaccine.

The chain uses TRBV11-2 and TRBJ2-7; D gene ambiguous. CDR1 is SGHAT, CDR2 FQNNGV, per germline. Trimming left V 1 base short and J 9 bases short, with 7 bases between. The CDR3 sequence is 11 residues long. The CDR3 sequence: CASSLGALQYF. For the CDR3, the DNA is TGTGCCAGCAGCTTAGGGGCCTTGCAGTACTTC.

The chain employs TRBV4-3 and TRBJ2-1; perhaps TRBD2 as D (6 bases). The germline V and J ends were trimmed by 3 bases and 0 bases, with 18 bases remaining between them. Germline CDR1 reads LGHNA; CDR2 reads YSLEER. The CDR3 runs to 18 residues. CDR3 region: CASSQMGGGGSSYNEQFF. The CDR3 DNA reads TGCGCCAGCAGCCAGATGGGGGGTGGAGGCAGCTCCTACAATGAGCAGTTCTTC.

The chain has TRBV2 and TRBJ2-1, with D perhaps assigned TRBD1 or TRBD2 (5 bases each). The CDR3 has 11 residues. CDR1 and CDR2 from the germline V gene are SNHLY and FYNNEI. The V and J ends lost 6 bases and 5 bases respectively, with 5 bases between them. The CDR3 bases are TGTGCCAGCAGGGGGGACAATGAGCAGTTCTTC. It specifies CASRGDNEQFF.

The genes are TRBV14 and TRBJ1-2, with TRBD1 matching over 8 bases. The trim removed 0 bases at V and 4 bases at J, leaving 4 bases unmatched. Germline CDR1 is SGHDN and CDR2 is FVKESK. The CDR3 is made up of 15 amino acids. The CDR3 region is CASSQDQGASYGYTF. The CDR3 bases are TGTGCCAGCAGCCAAGACCAGGGGGCTAGCTATGGCTACACCTTC.

The chain couples TRBV30 to TRBJ1-1, with 7 bases that match TRBD1. Trimming cost V 2 bases and J 4 bases; bases outside gene matches: 4. This CDR3 region has 13 residues. CDR1 is GTSNPN and CDR2 is SVGIG in the germline V gene (reference sequence). This chain's CDR3 is CAWSRQGGTEAFF. In DNA form, the CDR3 reads TGTGCCTGGAGTAGACAGGGAGGCACTGAAGCTTTCTTT.

The V and J genes are TRBV5-1 and TRBJ1-3; D gene unclear. The V end lost 0 bases, the J end lost 2 bases, and 3 bases lay between the germline ends. Germline assignment: CDR1 SGHRS and CDR2 YFSETQ. The CDR3 has 13 residues. The CDR3 nucleotides read TGCGCCAGCAGCTTGGCAGCTGGAAACACCATATATTTT. Its protein is CASSLAAGNTIYF.